One and the same sample provided the 21 T cell receptor beta chains below, sequenced in a study of OX40 agonist ivuxolimab in advanced cancers. Preparation of the library involved the immunoSEQ multiplex PCR assay. The table comes from immuneACCESS by way of TCRdb, which keeps in-frame sequences with V and J called. Part of the clones is missing from these tables; in studies checked, under half for an unresolved V gene and the rest for unknown reasons. For this sample the table gives around 86,000 clones, of which roughly 91% were detected only once. The top ten clonotypes cover around 15% of the sample. The starting material was CD4+ or CD8+ T cells sorted from blood, obtained in a trial of the OX40 agonist ivuxolimab. These receptors were collected from an adult with an advanced solid tumor such as melanoma, head and neck, liver or kidney cancer.

CDR3 sequence reads: CASSLGVGAYEQYF. The CDR3 region has the DNA TGTGCCAGCAGCTTGGGAGTGGGGGCCTACGAGCAGTACTTC. V is TRBV5-8 and J is TRBJ2-7, with D perhaps being TRBD1 or TRBD2 (5 bases each). Germline assignment: CDR1 SGHTS and CDR2 YDEGEE. V lost 0 bases, J lost 2 bases, and 9 bases lay in between. This CDR3 has 14 residues.

J is TRBJ1-6 and V is TRBV13; TRBD1 is a possible D gene (6 bases). The germline CDR1 and CDR2 sequences are PRHDT and FYEKMQ (reference sequence). The CDR3 runs to 16 residues. V lost 0 bases, J lost 8 bases, and 14 bases lay in between. The CDR3 region has the DNA TGTGCCAGCAGCTTAGGCCTAGGGGGGCTGGATTCACCCCTCCACTTT. Protein sequence: CASSLGLGGLDSPLHF. Combining the CDR3 with reference TRBV13 and TRBJ1-6 gives the whole variable domain AAGVIQSPRHLIKEKRETATLKCYPIPRHDTVYWYQQGPGQDPQFLISFYEKMQSDKGSIPDRFSAQQFSDYHSELNMSSLELGDSALYFCASSLGLGGLDSPLHFGNGTRLTVT.

The rearrangement links TRBV19 to TRBJ1-1; D is unclear. Per the germline V gene, CDR1 is LNHDA and CDR2 is SQIVND (reference sequence). Trimming left V 6 bases short and J 3 bases short, with 14 bases between. CDR3 length: 14 residues. CDR3 protein: CASRASSDYTEAFF. For the CDR3, the DNA is TGTGCCAGTAGGGCTAGTTCGGATTACACTGAAGCTTTCTTT.

J is TRBJ2-7 and V is TRBV30; D is perhaps TRBD1 (5 bases). Germline loops: CDR1 GTSNPN, CDR2 SVGIG (reference sequence). V was clipped by 0 bases and J by 0 bases, with 9 bases between them. CDR3 length: 14 residues. The CDR3 sequence: CAWSVWGSSYEQYF. CDR3 nucleotide sequence: TGTGCCTGGAGTGTATGGGGCAGCTCCTACGAGCAGTACTTC.

The genes are TRBV5-1 and TRBJ2-2; D is unclear. The length of the CDR3 is 14 residues. V was trimmed by 5 bases and J by 5 bases, leaving 13 bases between them. CDR1 is SGHRS, CDR2 YFSETQ, per germline. This CDR3 reads CASSWTKSTGELFF. The CDR3 nucleotides are TGCGCCAGCAGTTGGACCAAGAGTACCGGGGAGCTGTTTTTT.

The chain links TRBV27 to TRBJ2-7; D gene unclear. Trimming stripped 5 bases from V and 6 bases from J, with 23 bases between. The CDR3 sequence is 16 residues long. CDR1 is MNHEY, CDR2 SMNVEV, per germline (reference sequence). The CDR3 DNA follows: TGTGCCAGCAGTCCCCTCACCTACGACGTGCGCCGCGAGCAGTACTTC. It codes for CASSPLTYDVRREQYF.

The chain has TRBV4-3 and TRBJ2-2; 14 bases agree with TRBD2. This CDR3 is 18 amino acids long. V shed 3 bases and J 7 bases; nucleotides not matched to a gene: 10. CDR1 is LGHNA, CDR2 YSLEER, per germline. The CDR3 DNA follows: TGCGCCAGCAGCCATAGTCGGGGACTAGCGGGAGCTAACGGGGAGCTGTTTTTT. This sequence encodes CASSHSRGLAGANGELFF.

This clone has a single count. This chain joins TRBV7-8 and TRBJ2-7, with D possibly being TRBD2 (7 bases). The germline V gene has CDR1 SGHVS and CDR2 FQNEAQ. The CDR3 contains 13 residues. Trimming pared 5 bases from V and 3 bases from J, leaving 11 bases between. This CDR3 reads CASSIRGGYEQYF. For the CDR3, the DNA is TGTGCCAGCAGCATAAGGGGGGGCTACGAGCAGTACTTC.

This chain joins TRBV23-1 and TRBJ1-5; D remains ambiguous. TRBV23-1 is treated as an ORF (open reading frame) with a function not yet certain. The CDR3 is 13 residues long. The germline V and J ends were trimmed by 7 bases and 3 bases, with 10 bases remaining between them. The CDR3 reads CASKCRNNQPQHF. The DNA of the CDR3 is TGCGCCAGCAAATGCCGAAACAATCAGCCCCAGCATTTT.

CDR3 sequence reads: CASSPTRGLSYEQYF. CDR3 in DNA: TGCGCCAGCAGCCCGACCAGGGGGCTCTCCTACGAGCAGTACTTC. The gene calls are TRBV5-1 and TRBJ2-5, with 8 bases that match TRBD1. The J call could be wrong; TRBJ2-7 is a better fit for the DNA end. This CDR3 region has 15 residues. Germline values: CDR1 SGHRS, CDR2 YFSETQ.

The chain has TRBV5-6 and TRBJ2-7; 8 positions agree with TRBD2. CDR1 is SGHDT and CDR2 is YYEEEE in the germline V gene. The CDR3 totals 14 residues. The V segment lost 4 bases and the J segment 3 bases; nucleotides outside the gene matches: 6. CDR3 in amino acids: CASSGGRTYYEQYF. For the CDR3, the DNA is TGTGCCAGCAGCGGCGGGAGGACCTACTACGAGCAGTACTTC.

This clone was seen only once. V gene TRBV6-5 combines with J gene TRBJ1-1; 11 nucleotides align to TRBD1. This CDR3 region has 16 residues. Germline CDR1 MNHEY, CDR2 SVGAGI. The junction had 7 bases not matched to a gene; V was cut back by 3 bases and J by 4 bases. The DNA of the CDR3 is TGTGCCAGCAGTTATTGGAAGGGACAGGGGGGCACTGAAGCTTTCTTT. It encodes CASSYWKGQGGTEAFF.

CDR3 bases: TGTGCCAGCAGCGACGGACTAGCGGGGGGGCTCATCTACAATGAGCAGTTCTTC. It codes for CASSDGLAGGLIYNEQFF. The genes are TRBV9 and TRBJ2-1; 15 positions match TRBD2. Germline CDR1 and CDR2: SGDLS and YYNGEE. V was pared by 3 bases and J by 3 bases, with 7 bases of the junction left unmatched. The length of the CDR3 is 18 residues.

The V and J genes are TRBV7-4 and TRBJ1-1; a weak D match, TRBD1 (5 bases). The V and J ends lost 5 bases and 1 base respectively, with 17 bases between them. Germline CDR1 reads SGHVT; CDR2 reads SQSDAQ. This CDR3 comprises 16 residues. The CDR3 protein is CASSVESEGTNTEAFF. In DNA, the CDR3 is TGTGCCAGCAGCGTAGAGTCGGAGGGGACGAACACTGAAGCTTTCTTT.

The chain links TRBV19 to TRBJ2-7; 7 bases match TRBD1. With V trimmed by 5 bases and J by 2 bases, 6 bases remained unmatched. This CDR3 has 14 amino acids. Per the germline V gene, CDR1 is LNHDA and CDR2 is SQIVND (reference sequence). CDR3 loop: CASSSAGTAYEQYF. The CDR3 DNA sequence: TGTGCCAGTAGTTCAGCCGGGACAGCCTACGAGCAGTACTTC.

The chain combines TRBV4-1 with TRBJ2-7; D gene uncertain. Germline values: CDR1 MGHRA, CDR2 YSYEKL. V was shortened by 3 bases and J by 0 bases, with 15 bases between the two germline ends. The CDR3 is 16 amino acids. CDR3 in DNA: TGCGCCAGCAGCCAGATCTCGGACCCATCCTCCTACGAGCAGTACTTC. It codes for CASSQISDPSSYEQYF.

CDR3 sequence reads: CATSKRRSESGELFF. The CDR3 nucleotides read TGTGCCACCAGCAAAAGGAGAAGTGAATCCGGGGAGCTGTTTTTT. The rearrangement uses TRBV15 and TRBJ2-2; D remains ambiguous. The CDR3 runs to 15 residues. Per the germline V gene, CDR1 is LNHNV and CDR2 is YYDKDF (reference sequence). The V end lost 4 bases, the J end lost 6 bases, and 15 bases lay between the germline ends.

The chain is built from TRBV4-3 and TRBJ2-7; D is possibly TRBD1 or TRBD2 (5 bases each). The V gene's germline CDR1 is LGHNA and CDR2 YSLEER. Trimming took off 1 base at V and 1 base at J, with 11 bases between the two ends. This CDR3 is built from 15 residues. The DNA of the CDR3 is TGCGCCAGCAGCCAAGTGTGGGACGGATCCTACGAGCAGTACTTC. This gives the protein CASSQVWDGSYEQYF.

CDR3 nucleotide sequence: TGTGCCAGCAGCTGGGACTATGGCTACACCTTC. It codes for CASSWDYGYTF. The chain has TRBV7-9 and TRBJ1-2; no reliable D call. Trimming took 4 bases from V and 3 from J, leaving 3 bases between them. CDR3 length: 11 residues. The germline CDR1 and CDR2 sequences are SEHNR and FQNEAQ (reference sequence).

The rearrangement uses TRBV5-1 and TRBJ2-3, with D perhaps being TRBD1 or TRBD2 (5 bases each). This CDR3 is 16 amino acids long. Germline values: CDR1 SGHRS, CDR2 YFSETQ. V lost 7 bases to trimming and J lost 1 base, with 19 bases between them. CDR3 in DNA: TGCGCCAGCGGACATGATGGGGAGTTCGGCACAGATACGCAGTATTTT. Translated, it gives CASGHDGEFGTDTQYF.

The rearrangement joins TRBV4-3 to TRBJ1-1; D remains ambiguous. CDR3 length: 13 amino acids. The V gene's germline CDR1 is LGHNA and CDR2 YSLEER. V was trimmed by 4 bases and J by 4 bases, leaving 10 bases between them. The CDR3 nucleotides read TGCGCCAGCAGCCTAACCGGGTCCACTGAAGCTTTCTTT. This translates into CASSLTGSTEAFF.